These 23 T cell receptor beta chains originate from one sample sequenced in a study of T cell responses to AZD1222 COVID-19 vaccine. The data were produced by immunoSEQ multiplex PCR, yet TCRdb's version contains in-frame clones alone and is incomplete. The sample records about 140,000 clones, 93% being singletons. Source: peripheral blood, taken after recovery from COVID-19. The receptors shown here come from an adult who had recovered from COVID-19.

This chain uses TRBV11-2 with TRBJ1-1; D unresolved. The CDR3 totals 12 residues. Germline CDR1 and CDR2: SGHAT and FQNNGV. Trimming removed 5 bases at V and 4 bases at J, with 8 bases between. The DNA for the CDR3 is TGTGCCAGCAGCGCCCGAGTCACTGAAGCTTTCTTT. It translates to CASSARVTEAFF.

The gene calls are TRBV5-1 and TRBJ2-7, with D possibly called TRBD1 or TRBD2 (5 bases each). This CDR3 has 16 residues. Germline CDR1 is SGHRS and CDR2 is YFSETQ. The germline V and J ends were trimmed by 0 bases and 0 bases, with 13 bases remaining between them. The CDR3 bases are TGCGCCAGCAGCTTGGAGGGGACGGTAGTCTCCTACGAGCAGTACTTC. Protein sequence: CASSLEGTVVSYEQYF.

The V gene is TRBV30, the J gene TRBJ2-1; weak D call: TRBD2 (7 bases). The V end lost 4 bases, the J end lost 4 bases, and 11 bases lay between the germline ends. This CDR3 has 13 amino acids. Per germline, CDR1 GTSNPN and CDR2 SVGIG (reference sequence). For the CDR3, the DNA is TGTGCCTGGAAAAAGGGGGGGTACAATGAGCAGTTCTTC. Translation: CAWKKGGYNEQFF.

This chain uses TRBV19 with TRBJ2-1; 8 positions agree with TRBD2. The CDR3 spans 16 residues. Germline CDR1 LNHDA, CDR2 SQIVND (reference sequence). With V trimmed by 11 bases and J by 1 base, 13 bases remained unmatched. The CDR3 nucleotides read TGTGCCTCAAGACCCCGGCTAGCGGGTTCCTACAATGAGCAGTTCTTC. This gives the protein CASRPRLAGSYNEQFF.

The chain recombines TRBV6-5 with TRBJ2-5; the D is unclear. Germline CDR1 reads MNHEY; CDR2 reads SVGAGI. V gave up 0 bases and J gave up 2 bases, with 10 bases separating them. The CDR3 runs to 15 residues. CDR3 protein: CASSYSTYRQETQYF. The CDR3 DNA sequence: TGTGCCAGCAGTTACTCGACTTACCGTCAAGAGACCCAGTACTTC.

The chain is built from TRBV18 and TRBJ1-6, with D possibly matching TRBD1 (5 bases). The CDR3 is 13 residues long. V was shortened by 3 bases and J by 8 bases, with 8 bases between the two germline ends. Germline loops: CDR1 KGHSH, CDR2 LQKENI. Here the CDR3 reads CASSPGTDSPLHF. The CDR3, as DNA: TGTGCCAGCTCACCGGGGACGGATTCACCCCTCCACTTT.

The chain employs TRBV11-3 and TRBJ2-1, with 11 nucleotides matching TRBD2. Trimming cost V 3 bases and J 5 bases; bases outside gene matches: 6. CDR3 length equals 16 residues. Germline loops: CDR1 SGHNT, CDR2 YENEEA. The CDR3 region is CASSFRSTSGNNEQFF. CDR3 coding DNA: TGTGCCAGCAGCTTTCGGTCGACTAGCGGGAACAATGAGCAGTTCTTC.

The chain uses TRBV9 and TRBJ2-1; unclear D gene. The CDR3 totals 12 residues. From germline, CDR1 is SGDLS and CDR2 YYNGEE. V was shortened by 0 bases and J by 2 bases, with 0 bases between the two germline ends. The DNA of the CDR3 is TGTGCCAGCAGCGTAGCCTACAATGAGCAGTTCTTC. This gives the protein CASSVAYNEQFF.

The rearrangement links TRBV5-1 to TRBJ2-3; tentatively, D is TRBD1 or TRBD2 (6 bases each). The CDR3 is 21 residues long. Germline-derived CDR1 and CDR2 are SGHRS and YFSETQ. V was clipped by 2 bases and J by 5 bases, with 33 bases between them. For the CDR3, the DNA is TGCGCCAGCAGCTTCAGGGGTTCAGCTCCGGGAGTTCACCGTGCGCAAGATACGCAGTATTTT. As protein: CASSFRGSAPGVHRAQDTQYF.

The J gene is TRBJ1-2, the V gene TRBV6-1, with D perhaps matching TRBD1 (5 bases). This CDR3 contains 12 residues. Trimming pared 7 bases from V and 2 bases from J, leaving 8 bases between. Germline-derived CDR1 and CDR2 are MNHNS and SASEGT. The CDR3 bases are TGTGCCAGCAAAGAGGGGAACTATGGCTACACCTTC. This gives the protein CASKEGNYGYTF.

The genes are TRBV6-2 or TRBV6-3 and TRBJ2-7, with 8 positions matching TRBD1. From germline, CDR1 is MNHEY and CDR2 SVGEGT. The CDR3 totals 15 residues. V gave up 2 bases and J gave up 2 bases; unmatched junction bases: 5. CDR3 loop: CASSYRMTGAYEQYF. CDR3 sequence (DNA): TGTGCCAGCAGTTACCGAATGACAGGGGCCTACGAGCAGTACTTC.

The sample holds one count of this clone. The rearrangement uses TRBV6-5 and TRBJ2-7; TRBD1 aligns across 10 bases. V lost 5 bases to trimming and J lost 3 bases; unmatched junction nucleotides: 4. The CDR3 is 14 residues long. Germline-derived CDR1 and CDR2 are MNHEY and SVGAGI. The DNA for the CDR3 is TGTGCCAGCAGTCCGGGACAGGGGCTCTACGAGCAGTACTTC. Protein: CASSPGQGLYEQYF.

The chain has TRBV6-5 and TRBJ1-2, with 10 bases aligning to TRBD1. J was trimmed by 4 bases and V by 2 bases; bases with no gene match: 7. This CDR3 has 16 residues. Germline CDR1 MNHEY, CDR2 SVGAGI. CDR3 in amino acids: CASSYHRDRGGYGYTF. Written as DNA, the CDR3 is TGTGCCAGCAGTTACCACCGGGACAGGGGAGGCTATGGCTACACCTTC.

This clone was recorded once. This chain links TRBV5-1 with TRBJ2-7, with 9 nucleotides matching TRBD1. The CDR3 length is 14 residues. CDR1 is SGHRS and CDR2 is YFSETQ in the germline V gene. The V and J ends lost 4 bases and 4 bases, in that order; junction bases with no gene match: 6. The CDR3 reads CASSTGTGLYEQYF. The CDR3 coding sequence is TGCGCCAGCAGCACAGGGACAGGGTTATACGAGCAGTACTTC.

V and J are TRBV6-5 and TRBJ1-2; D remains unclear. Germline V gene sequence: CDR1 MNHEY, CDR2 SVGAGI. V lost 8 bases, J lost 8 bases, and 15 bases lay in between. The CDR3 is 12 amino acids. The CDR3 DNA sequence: TGTGCCAGCCTCCCAGGTGCCGGCGGCTACACCTTC. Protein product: CASLPGAGGYTF.

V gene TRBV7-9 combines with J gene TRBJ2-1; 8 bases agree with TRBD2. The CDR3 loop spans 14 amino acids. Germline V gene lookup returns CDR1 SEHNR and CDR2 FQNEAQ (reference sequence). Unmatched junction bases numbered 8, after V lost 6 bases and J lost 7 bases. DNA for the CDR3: TGTGCCAGCAGAGGCAGCGGGAGCAGAAATGAGCAGTTCTTC. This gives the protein CASRGSGSRNEQFF.

The CDR3 spells CASSLWSGVGETQYF. The CDR3 DNA sequence: TGTGCCAGCAGCTTATGGTCGGGGGTAGGAGAGACCCAGTACTTC. This chain uses TRBV11-2 with TRBJ2-5, with D tentatively TRBD2 (6 bases). Germline V gives CDR1 SGHAT, CDR2 FQNNGV. Trimming cost V 2 bases and J 4 bases, with 14 bases left between them. This CDR3 has 15 amino acids.

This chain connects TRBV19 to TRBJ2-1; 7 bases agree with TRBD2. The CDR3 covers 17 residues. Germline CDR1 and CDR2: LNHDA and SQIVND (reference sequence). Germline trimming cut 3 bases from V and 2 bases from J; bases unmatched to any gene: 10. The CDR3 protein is CASSIPSSGPAYNEQFF. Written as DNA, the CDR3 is TGTGCCAGTAGTATTCCCTCTAGCGGACCTGCCTACAATGAGCAGTTCTTC.

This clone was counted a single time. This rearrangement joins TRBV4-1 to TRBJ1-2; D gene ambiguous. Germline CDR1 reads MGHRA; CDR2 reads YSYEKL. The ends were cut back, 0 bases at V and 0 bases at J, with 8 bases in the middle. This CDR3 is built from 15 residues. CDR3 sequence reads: CASSQEVTANYGYTF. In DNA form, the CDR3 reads TGCGCCAGCAGCCAAGAGGTTACAGCTAACTATGGCTACACCTTC.

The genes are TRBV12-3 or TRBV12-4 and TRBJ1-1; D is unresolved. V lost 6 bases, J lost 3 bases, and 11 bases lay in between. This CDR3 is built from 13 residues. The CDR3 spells CASSEMSYTEAFF. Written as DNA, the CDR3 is TGTGCCAGCAGCGAGATGTCCTACACTGAAGCTTTCTTT.

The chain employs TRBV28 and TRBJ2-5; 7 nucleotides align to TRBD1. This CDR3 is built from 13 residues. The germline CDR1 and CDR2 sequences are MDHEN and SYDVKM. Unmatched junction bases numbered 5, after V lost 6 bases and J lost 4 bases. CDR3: CASRSGQVETQYF. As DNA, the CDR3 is TGTGCCAGCAGGAGCGGACAGGTAGAGACCCAGTACTTC.

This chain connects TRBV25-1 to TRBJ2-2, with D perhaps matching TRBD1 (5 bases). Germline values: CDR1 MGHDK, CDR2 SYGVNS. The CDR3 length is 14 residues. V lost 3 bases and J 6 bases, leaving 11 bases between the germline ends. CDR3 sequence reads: CASSDRGLSGELFF. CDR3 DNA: TGTGCCAGCAGTGATAGGGGCCTGTCCGGGGAGCTGTTTTTT.

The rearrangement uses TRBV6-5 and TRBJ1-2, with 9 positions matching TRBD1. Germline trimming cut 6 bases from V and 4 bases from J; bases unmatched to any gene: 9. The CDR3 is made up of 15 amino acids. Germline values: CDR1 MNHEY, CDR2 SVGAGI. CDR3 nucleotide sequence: TGTGCCAGCAGCTCCCGGACAGGGGTCCTCTATGGCTACACCTTC. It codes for CASSSRTGVLYGYTF.